The 27 T cell receptor beta chains below all came from one sample that was sequenced in a study of CD4+ T cells in melanoma. Assay: immunoSEQ multiplex PCR; the TCRdb copy retains only in-frame clones and omits some. The sample carries more than 6,000 clones, around 60% recorded once. Source material: cells from a culture (not recorded whether cultured in vitro). The receptor source for this set is a human donor with melanoma.

This clone has just a few counts. The chain joins TRBV5-4 to TRBJ1-2; D unresolved. This CDR3 comprises 13 residues. Germline assignment: CDR1 SGHNT and CDR2 YYREEE (reference sequence). Trimming pared 6 bases from V and 8 bases from J, leaving 17 bases between. The CDR3 is CASTPRAGPGYTF. The CDR3, as DNA: TGTGCCAGCACCCCCAGAGCCGGGCCGGGCTACACCTTC.

The V and J genes are TRBV29-1 and TRBJ1-2; 10 bases match TRBD1. V shed 7 bases, J shed 4 bases, and the junction held 6 bases outside the gene matches. Germline-derived CDR1 and CDR2 are SQVTM and ANQGSEA. The CDR3 consists of 13 residues. As DNA, the CDR3 is TGCAGCGCTGAGACAGGGGGCTCCTATGGCTACACCTTC. This translates into CSAETGGSYGYTF.

The genes are TRBV11-2 and TRBJ2-1; D may be TRBD1 (6 bases). Germline CDR1 reads SGHAT; CDR2 reads FQNNGV. The CDR3 is 15 residues long. V was cut by 8 bases and J by 10 bases, with 24 bases left in between. The CDR3 region is CASSSGTGIRAEQFF. For the CDR3, the DNA is TGTGCCAGCTCCTCTGGAACAGGGATCCGGGCGGAGCAGTTCTTC.

The CDR3 protein is CASSSDLWAANTEAFF. In DNA form, the CDR3 reads TGTGCCAGCAGTTCCGACCTATGGGCCGCGAACACTGAAGCTTTCTTT. The chain links TRBV27 to TRBJ1-1, with D unresolved. The CDR3 runs to 16 residues. CDR1 and CDR2 from the germline V gene are MNHEY and SMNVEV (reference sequence). With 4 bases removed from V and 1 base from J, the gap between germline ends came to 16 bases.

The CDR3 loop reads CATTQIGGALGRDSPLHF. CDR3 DNA: TGTGCCACTACCCAGATTGGAGGGGCATTGGGTCGTGATTCACCCCTCCACTTT. This sequence joins TRBV19 and TRBJ1-6; D possibly corresponds to TRBD1 (5 bases). V was cut by 10 bases and J by 8 bases, with 30 bases left in between. The CDR3 is 18 residues long. Germline V gene lookup returns CDR1 LNHDA and CDR2 SQIVND (reference sequence).

This clone is medium-sized in the sample. The chain joins TRBV6-1 to TRBJ1-2, with no clear D. The ends were cut back, 1 base at V and 0 bases at J, with 9 bases in the middle. The germline gives CDR1 MNHNS, CDR2 SASEGT. The CDR3 spans 15 residues. The CDR3 protein is CASSEGVVANYGYTF. In DNA, the CDR3 is TGTGCCAGCAGTGAAGGGGTCGTTGCTAACTATGGCTACACCTTC.

The chain couples TRBV30 to TRBJ2-5; 7 nucleotides agree with TRBD2. There are 14 residues in the CDR3. The germline V gene has CDR1 GTSNPN and CDR2 SVGIG (reference sequence). V lost 2 bases, J lost 2 bases, and 5 bases stayed unmatched. Here the CDR3 reads CAWSRAGSQETQYF. CDR3 nucleotide sequence: TGTGCCTGGAGTAGAGCGGGGTCTCAAGAGACCCAGTACTTC.

The chain couples TRBV30 to TRBJ1-6, with 8 positions matching TRBD1. The V segment lost 6 bases and the J segment 10 bases; nucleotides outside the gene matches: 14. Germline CDR1 is GTSNPN and CDR2 is SVGIG (reference sequence). The length of the CDR3 is 15 residues. CDR3 sequence (DNA): TGTGCCTGCCTCTCGGGACAGGCGCTCGGCTCACCCCTCCACTTT. This sequence encodes CACLSGQALGSPLHF.

The rearrangement joins TRBV4-2 to TRBJ2-5; D may be TRBD2 (5 bases). V was cut by 4 bases and J by 2 bases, with 11 bases left in between. The CDR3 is 14 amino acids. Germline CDR1 is LGHNA and CDR2 is YNFKEQ. The CDR3 sequence: CASSPVGEQETQYF. In nucleotides, the CDR3 is TGTGCCAGCAGCCCCGTCGGGGAGCAAGAGACCCAGTACTTC.

This sequence joins TRBV7-2 and TRBJ2-2; 9 bases map to TRBD1. Per germline, CDR1 SGHTA and CDR2 FQGNSA. The J segment lost 5 bases and the V segment lost 5 bases, leaving 9 bases of the junction unmatched. The CDR3 is 16 amino acids. The CDR3 DNA reads as TGTGCCAGCAGCCAAGGGACAGGGAGGGGTACCGGGGAGCTGTTTTTT. Protein: CASSQGTGRGTGELFF.

This chain links TRBV25-1 with TRBJ1-3; possibly TRBD1 for D (6 bases). From germline, CDR1 is MGHDK and CDR2 SYGVNS. V was pared by 10 bases and J by 3 bases, with 19 bases between. This CDR3 has 15 amino acids. CDR3 amino acids: CATKPRDNIGNTIYF. The CDR3 DNA sequence: TGTGCCACCAAGCCAAGGGACAATATTGGAAACACCATATATTTT.

J is TRBJ2-3 and V is TRBV28; TRBD2 matches 16 bases. The ends lost 2 bases at V and 4 bases at J; junction bases unmatched: 3. There are 17 residues in the CDR3. Looked up from germline, CDR1 is MDHEN and CDR2 is SYDVKM. The CDR3 coding sequence is TGTGCCAGCAGTTTACCCGGGACTAGCGGGGGGGCAGATACGCAGTATTTT. This codes for CASSLPGTSGGADTQYF.

The count of this clone is one. The rearrangement uses TRBV7-9 and TRBJ1-1; 7 bases agree with TRBD1. Looked up from germline, CDR1 is SEHNR and CDR2 is FQNEAQ (reference sequence). The J segment lost 3 bases and the V segment lost 8 bases, leaving 6 bases of the junction unmatched. This CDR3 has 13 amino acids. The CDR3 loop is CASGGTAYTEAFF. For the CDR3, the DNA is TGTGCCAGCGGGGGGACAGCTTACACTGAAGCTTTCTTT.

The V gene is TRBV5-4, the J gene TRBJ2-1; possibly TRBD2 for D (5 bases). Germline assignment: CDR1 SGHNT and CDR2 YYREEE (reference sequence). The V end was cut by 1 base, the J end by 6 bases, with 11 bases between. The CDR3 totals 14 residues. CDR3 region: CASSLKAGGNEQFF. The CDR3 nucleotides are TGTGCCAGCAGCTTGAAGGCAGGAGGCAATGAGCAGTTCTTC.

The V and J genes are TRBV2 and TRBJ1-2; D is undetermined. Germline CDR1 reads SNHLY; CDR2 reads FYNNEI. This CDR3 region has 13 residues. The V end lost 7 bases, the J end lost 7 bases, and 16 bases lay between the germline ends. This chain's CDR3 is CASMSRQKGGYTF. CDR3 DNA: TGTGCCAGCATGAGTCGGCAGAAGGGTGGCTACACCTTC. Based on the CDR3 plus reference TRBV2 and TRBJ1-2, the full variable domain is EPEVTQTPSHQVTQMGQEVILRCVPISNHLYFYWYRQILGQKVEFLVSFYNNEISEKSEIFDDQFSVERPDGSNFTLKIRSTKLEDSAMYFCASMSRQKGGYTFGSGTRLTVV.

A single count supports this clone. CDR3 bases: TGTGCCAGCAGCCAGTCTGGGACTACGCTCAATGAGCAGTTCTTC. It translates to CASSQSGTTLNEQFF. This chain uses TRBV4-2 with TRBJ2-1; 7 nucleotides match TRBD2. Germline lookup yields CDR1 LGHNA and CDR2 YNFKEQ. This CDR3 is built from 15 residues. V shed 3 bases and J 6 bases; nucleotides not matched to a gene: 8.

The V and J genes are TRBV30 and TRBJ1-1; D is unclear. The CDR3 consists of 14 residues. The germline V and J ends were trimmed by 3 bases and 2 bases, with 13 bases remaining between them. Germline V CDR1 and CDR2: GTSNPN, SVGIG (reference sequence). In DNA, the CDR3 is TGTGCCTGGAGGTATCGTCTTGGTAACACTGAAGCTTTCTTT. Translating it yields CAWRYRLGNTEAFF.

The chain recombines TRBV6-5 with TRBJ1-2; 9 bases are a match to TRBD1. J lost 4 bases, V lost 2 bases, and 5 bases had no gene match. CDR1 is MNHEY, CDR2 SVGAGI, per germline. The CDR3 is made up of 15 amino acids. CDR3 loop: CASSYGGTGFYGYTF. The CDR3 region has the DNA TGTGCCAGCAGTTACGGCGGGACAGGGTTCTATGGCTACACCTTC.

This clone was seen a single time. The V call is TRBV6-1, the J call TRBJ1-4; 8 bases are shared with TRBD1. CDR3 length: 15 residues. In germline, CDR1 is MNHNS, CDR2 SASEGT. The V and J ends lost 1 base and 8 bases, in that order; junction bases with no gene match: 6. The CDR3 region is CASSEETGAREKLFF. The DNA of the CDR3 is TGTGCCAGCAGTGAAGAGACAGGGGCACGGGAAAAACTGTTTTTT.

The sample holds a few counts of this clone. The chain recombines TRBV7-3 with TRBJ2-1; no definite D call. The CDR3 is made up of 13 amino acids. Germline V lookup: CDR1 SGHTA, CDR2 FQGTGA. Between the trimmed V and J ends, which lost 5 bases and 7 bases, there was a span of 12 bases. CDR3: CASSPPSLNEQFF. CDR3 DNA sequence: TGTGCCAGCAGCCCCCCATCCCTTAATGAGCAGTTCTTC.

This clone turned up a few times. This chain uses TRBV7-6 with TRBJ1-1; D is unclear. V was trimmed by 5 bases and J by 0 bases, leaving 10 bases between them. The CDR3 spans 14 residues. Per germline, CDR1 SGHVS and CDR2 FNYEAQ. This CDR3 is CASSPSEVNTEAFF. Written as DNA, the CDR3 is TGTGCCAGCAGCCCCTCGGAAGTGAACACTGAAGCTTTCTTT.

The J gene is TRBJ1-1, the V gene TRBV7-9, with no clear D. Trimming took off 1 base at V and 4 bases at J, with 7 bases between the two ends. The germline gives CDR1 SEHNR, CDR2 FQNEAQ (reference sequence). The CDR3 is made up of 13 amino acids. The CDR3 loop reads CASSLDVGTEAFF. DNA for the CDR3: TGTGCCAGCAGCTTAGATGTAGGCACTGAAGCTTTCTTT.

This clone was seen only a few times. The rearrangement joins TRBV3-1 (or the pseudogene TRBV3-2) to TRBJ2-5; 14 nucleotides line up with TRBD2. The CDR3 is made up of 16 amino acids. V trimming: 3 bases; J trimming: 5 bases; junction bases outside the gene matches: 5. CDR1 and CDR2 (germline): LGHDT, YNNKEL (reference sequence). The CDR3 coding sequence is TGTGCCAGCAGCCAGACTAGCGGGGGGGCCGGGGAGACCCAGTACTTC. Its translation is CASSQTSGGAGETQYF.

The V call is TRBV28, the J call TRBJ1-2, with 7 nucleotides matching TRBD1. The V gene's germline CDR1 is MDHEN and CDR2 SYDVKM. Trimming took 6 bases from V and 3 from J; bases not matched to a gene: 16. This CDR3 has 17 residues. CDR3 sequence (DNA): TGTGCCAGCAGCCCGCAAGGGAGGGGGCCGCGGGACTATGGCTACACCTTC. Translated, it gives CASSPQGRGPRDYGYTF.

The chain joins TRBV5-5 to TRBJ2-7; TRBD1 aligns across 9 bases. The junction had 13 bases not matched to a gene; V was cut back by 4 bases and J by 2 bases. This CDR3 comprises 17 residues. Germline values: CDR1 SGHKS, CDR2 YYEKEE (reference sequence). For the CDR3, the DNA is TGTGCCAGCAGCGTGCTAACAACCGGGACAGGGACCTACGAGCAGTACTTC. It encodes CASSVLTTGTGTYEQYF.

The rearrangement links TRBV4-3 to TRBJ1-4; no firm D call. This CDR3 has 12 amino acids. Germline V CDR1 and CDR2: LGHNA, YSLEER. V gave up 1 base and J gave up 10 bases, with 7 bases separating them. Here the CDR3 DNA reads TGCGCCAGCAGCCAAGCCAGGACAAAACTGTTTTTT. Its translation: CASSQARTKLFF.

In its sample, this clone was seen a few times. The CDR3 nucleotides read TGCGCCAGCGGAGCGACCGACACTGAAGCTTTCTTT. Protein sequence: CASGATDTEAFF. The V and J genes are TRBV4-1 and TRBJ1-1; unclear D gene. Between the trimmed V and J ends, which lost 8 bases and 3 bases, there was a span of 10 bases. Germline CDR1 is MGHRA and CDR2 is YSYEKL. This CDR3 has 12 amino acids.